The rows below give T cell receptor beta chains drawn from one sample of a study of OX40 agonist ivuxolimab in advanced cancers. Generated by immunoSEQ multiplex PCR, the TCRdb table keeps only in-frame clones and is missing some. The table shows more than 80,000 clones, with 91% occurring only once. This specimen was CD4+ or CD8+ T cells sorted from blood, taken in a trial of the OX40 agonist ivuxolimab. These receptors originate from an adult with an advanced solid tumor such as melanoma, head and neck, liver or kidney cancer. The CDR3 runs from the conserved cysteine through the conserved F or W. Fields, in order: V gene, clone size, D gene, J gene, CDR3 protein, CDR3 DNA. A D gene is named only where the DNA matches it firmly. Some rows have no size entry. The others give once, few or many, or a class for an expanded clone.

>TRBV6-5|NA|NA|TRBJ2-7
CASSSPGTLSFEQYF
TGTGCCAGCAGTAGCCCCGGGACATTATCGTTCGAGCAGTACTTC
>TRBV7-8|NA|TRBD2|TRBJ2-2
CASSLRRELTGELFF
TGTGCCAGCAGCTTACGGCGGGAGTTGACCGGGGAGCTGTTTTTT
>TRBV9|few|NA|TRBJ1-2
CASSVTGTYGYTF
TGTGCCAGCAGCGTCACAGGGACGTATGGCTACACCTTC
>TRBV19|NA|NA|TRBJ1-5
CASSIRVGQPQHF
TGTGCCAGTAGTATCCGGGTTGGTCAGCCCCAGCATTTT
>TRBV5-4|NA|NA|TRBJ2-1
CASSLVVGGNSGNEQFF
TGTGCCAGCAGCTTGGTAGTTGGCGGGAATAGTGGCAATGAGCAGTTCTTC
>TRBV4-1|NA|NA|TRBJ2-4
CASSQEGRNIQYF
TGCGCCAGCAGCCAAGAGGGTAGGAACATTCAGTACTTC
>TRBV5-1|NA|TRBD1|TRBJ1-4
CASSRSGTADEKLFF
TGCGCCAGCAGTAGGAGCGGGACAGCCGATGAAAAACTGTTTTTT
>TRBV7-8|NA|TRBD2|TRBJ2-3
CASSLLSGTSGSQFTDTQYF
TGTGCCAGCAGCTTACTCTCCGGGACTAGCGGGAGTCAGTTCACAGATACGCAGTATTTT
>TRBV7-9|NA|TRBD2|TRBJ2-7
CASSLALAGPLSYEQYF
TGTGCCAGCAGCTTAGCTCTAGCGGGACCGTTATCCTACGAGCAGTACTTC
>TRBV4-2|NA|NA|TRBJ1-5
CASSQEVQTIGNQPQHF
TGTGCCAGCAGCCAGGAGGTACAGACGATAGGCAATCAGCCCCAGCATTTT
>TRBV4-3|once|TRBD2|TRBJ2-7
CASSQVGGGSVHEQYF
TGCGCCAGCAGCCAAGTTGGTGGCGGGAGTGTCCACGAGCAGTACTTC
>TRBV27|NA|NA|TRBJ2-3
CASRRRETSTDTQYF
TGTGCCAGCAGACGAAGGGAAACTAGCACAGATACGCAGTATTTT
>TRBV4-1|NA|TRBD1|TRBJ2-5
CASSQEAGTGVQETQYF
TGCGCCAGCAGCCAAGAGGCCGGGACAGGGGTTCAAGAGACCCAGTACTTC
>TRBV5-1|NA|TRBD2|TRBJ2-1
CASSQLAGGRRRHEQFF
TGCGCCAGCAGCCAGTTAGCGGGGGGCAGAAGGCGGCATGAGCAGTTCTTC
>TRBV7-2|NA|NA|TRBJ2-3
CASSLAAGSGYTQYF
TGTGCCAGCAGCTTAGCGGCCGGTAGCGGCTATACGCAGTATTTT
>TRBV2|NA|TRBD2|TRBJ2-1
CASSVLAGVNEQFF
TGTGCCAGCAGTGTACTAGCGGGAGTTAATGAGCAGTTCTTC
>TRBV28|NA|TRBD2|TRBJ2-3
CASSHTPTSGRAATQYF
TGTGCCAGCAGCCACACCCCGACTAGCGGGAGGGCTGCTACGCAGTATTTT
>TRBV6-6|NA|NA|TRBJ2-1
CASSGTRSLYEQFF
TGTGCCAGCAGTGGAACTAGAAGTCTCTATGAGCAGTTCTTC
>TRBV7-8|few|NA|TRBJ2-5
CASSSPGHETQYF
TGTGCCAGCAGCTCGCCGGGTCATGAGACCCAGTACTTC
>TRBV5-1|NA|NA|TRBJ2-3
CASSFEGDTQYF
TGCGCCAGCAGCTTTGAGGGAGATACGCAGTATTTT
>TRBV5-1|NA|NA|TRBJ2-6
CASSLDVGANVLTF
TGCGCCAGCAGCTTGGATGTTGGGGCCAACGTCCTGACTTTC
>TRBV14|NA|TRBD2|TRBJ2-1
CASKPGLAGATRYNEQFF
TGTGCCAGTAAACCGGGACTAGCGGGAGCGACTCGCTACAATGAGCAGTTCTTC
>TRBV5-5|NA|NA|TRBJ2-3
CASSTKLTDTQYF
TGTGCCAGCAGTACGAAACTCACAGATACGCAGTATTTT
>TRBV11-2|NA|NA|TRBJ2-7
CASSLAPRLTVYEQYF
TGTGCCAGCAGCTTAGCCCCCCGACTTACAGTCTACGAGCAGTACTTC
>TRBV28|NA|TRBD1|TRBJ1-4
CASSSTGQGTLGLFF
TGTGCCAGCAGTTCAACGGGACAGGGGACATTGGGACTGTTTTTT
>TRBV5-5|NA|TRBD2|TRBJ2-5
CASSSPGGETQYF
TGTGCCAGCAGCTCCCCCGGGGGGGAGACCCAGTACTTC
>TRBV6-6|NA|NA|TRBJ1-1
CASSYRTEAFF
TGTGCCAGCAGTTACCGGACTGAAGCTTTCTTT
>TRBV7-3|once|NA|TRBJ2-1
CASSLLQGNEQFF
TGTGCCAGCAGCTTATTGCAGGGCAATGAGCAGTTCTTC